The rows below give T cell receptor beta chains drawn from one sample of a study of cytomegalovirus exposure and HLA in healthy donors. Sequenced by immunoSEQ multiplex PCR; TCRdb stores in-frame clones only, minus some. The data contain 250,000 to 350,000 clones, approximately 90% of them seen just once; the ten biggest clones take up approximately 4.3%. The source material was PBMCs. Receptors originate from a man aged 40-50 years in good health and CMV-seropositive. The CDR3 runs from the conserved cysteine through the conserved F or W. A D gene is named only where the DNA matches it firmly. A clone size is listed for some rows: how often the clone was seen (once, few, many), or a class if it is expanded.

NA | TRBJ2-1 | NA | TRBV7-2 | CASSLAASKGNEQFF | TGTGCCAGCAGTCTGGCGGCTAGCAAGGGCAATGAGCAGTTCTTC
NA | TRBJ2-2 | NA | TRBV6-4 | CASSNTQDTGELFF | TGTGCCAGCAGCAATACCCAGGACACCGGGGAGCTGTTTTTT
NA | TRBJ1-1 | NA | TRBV7-3 | CASRLGGASTEAFF | TGTGCCAGCAGATTAGGGGGGGCCAGCACTGAAGCTTTCTTT
NA | TRBJ1-2 | NA | TRBV6-5 | CASSFTSDSYGYTF | TGTGCCAGCAGTTTCACCTCGGACAGCTATGGCTACACCTTC
once | TRBJ2-7 | NA | TRBV2 | CASSDNSYEQYF | TGTGCCAGCAGTGATAACAGCTACGAGCAGTACTTC
once | TRBJ1-2 | NA | TRBV18 | CASSPRTGITNYGYTF | TGTGCCAGCTCACCACGTACGGGAATAACTAACTATGGCTACACCTTC
NA | TRBJ2-7 | TRBD2 | TRBV18 | CASSPLGEGRNEQYF | TGTGCCAGCTCACCATTAGGGGAGGGAAGGAACGAGCAGTACTTC
NA | TRBJ1-2 | NA | TRBV2 | CASRNGRSYGYTF | TGTGCCAGCAGAAACGGGAGATCCTATGGCTACACCTTC
few | TRBJ2-2 | TRBD2 | TRBV18 | CASSPGLAGVDGELFF | TGTGCCAGCTCACCTGGACTAGCGGGAGTGGACGGGGAGCTGTTTTTT
NA | TRBJ1-4 | TRBD1 | TRBV5-4 | CASSLRTGQPFEKLFF | TGTGCCAGCAGCTTACGAACGGGACAGCCTTTCGAAAAACTGTTTTTT
NA | TRBJ2-7 | NA | TRBV6-1 | CASSEAASYEQYF | TGTGCCAGCAGTGAAGCAGCATCCTACGAGCAGTACTTC
NA | TRBJ2-2 | TRBD1 | TRBV7-9 | CASSLPTGSNTGELFF | TGTGCCAGCAGCCTCCCGACAGGGTCGAACACCGGGGAGCTGTTTTTT
NA | TRBJ2-7 | TRBD2 | TRBV7-2 | CASSSLAEAGLEQYF | TGTGCCAGCAGCTCCCTAGCGGAGGCGGGGCTCGAGCAGTACTTC
once | TRBJ1-2 | NA | TRBV6-5 | CASTSAGPNYGYTF | TGTGCCAGCACTTCCGCAGGGCCCAACTATGGCTACACCTTC
NA | TRBJ1-1 | TRBD1 | TRBV5-6 | CASSIGQGRTEAFF | TGTGCCAGCAGCATCGGACAGGGACGTACTGAAGCTTTCTTT
NA | TRBJ2-5 | TRBD2 | TRBV2 | CASSVSGAGGETQYF | TGTGCCAGCAGTGTTAGCGGGGCCGGGGGGGAGACCCAGTACTTC
NA | TRBJ2-3 | TRBD2 | TRBV7-3 | CASSPAVAGGPQYF | TGTGCCAGCAGCCCCGCGGTAGCGGGAGGGCCGCAGTATTTT
NA | TRBJ2-3 | NA | TRBV4-1 | CASSQDVGLSTDTQYF | TGCGCCAGCAGCCAAGATGTGGGGCTAAGCACAGATACGCAGTATTTT
NA | TRBJ1-5 | TRBD1 | TRBV6-5 | CASSTGTGDQPQHF | TGTGCCAGCAGTACTGGGACAGGGGATCAGCCCCAGCATTTT
NA | TRBJ2-5 | TRBD2 | TRBV5-6 | CASSSGAGGPAETQYF | TGTGCCAGCAGCTCCGGAGCGGGAGGGCCGGCAGAGACCCAGTACTTC
NA | TRBJ2-5 | TRBD2 | TRBV5-1 | CASSPLAGTEETQYF | TGCGCCAGCAGCCCACTAGCGGGAACGGAAGAAACCCAGTACTTC
NA | TRBJ1-1 | TRBD1 | TRBV19 | CASSTGQGNTEAFF | TGTGCCAGTAGTACGGGACAGGGAAACACTGAAGCTTTCTTT
NA | TRBJ2-7 | TRBD2 | TRBV7-3 | CASSLGAGEFYEQYF | TGTGCCAGCAGCTTAGGGGCGGGAGAATTCTACGAGCAGTACTTC
NA | TRBJ2-1 | NA | TRBV11-2 | CASSSNRFRSRNEQFF | TGTGCCAGCAGCAGCAACAGGTTCCGGTCGAGGAATGAGCAGTTCTTC
NA | TRBJ2-7 | NA | TRBV28 | CASSLRGHYEQYF | TGTGCCAGCAGTTTGAGAGGACACTACGAGCAGTACTTC
NA | TRBJ2-5 | TRBD2 | TRBV11-1 | CASSLASGRLQETQYF | TGTGCCAGCAGCTTAGCGAGCGGGAGACTCCAAGAGACCCAGTACTTC
NA | TRBJ1-1 | NA | TRBV5-5 | CASSVVSTEAFF | TGTGCCAGCAGTGTGGTGAGCACTGAAGCTTTCTTT
NA | TRBJ2-1 | TRBD2 | TRBV5-1 | CASSSGLAHEQFF | TGCGCCAGCAGCTCTGGACTAGCCCATGAGCAGTTCTTC
NA | TRBJ2-5 | NA | TRBV7-7 | CASSLGAGGGQETQYF | TGTGCTAGCAGCTTAGGTGCTGGAGGAGGGCAAGAGACCCAGTACTTC
NA | TRBJ2-7 | NA | TRBV28 | CASSFNSYEQYF | TGTGCCAGCAGTTTCAACTCCTACGAGCAGTACTTC
NA | TRBJ2-7 | TRBD2 | TRBV2 | CASGREVSYEQYF | TGTGCCAGCGGGAGGGAGGTCTCCTACGAGCAGTACTTC
few | TRBJ2-5 | NA | TRBV6-1 | CASSTAGTQYF | TGTGCCAGCAGCACAGCGGGCACCCAGTACTTC
NA | TRBJ2-1 | NA | TRBV6-6 | CASSYGASNEQFF | TGTGCCAGCAGTTACGGGGCTTCTAATGAGCAGTTCTTC
NA | TRBJ1-2 | TRBD1 | TRBV5-1 | CASSIGQGIYGYTF | TGCGCCAGCAGCATCGGACAGGGAATTTATGGCTACACCTTC
NA | TRBJ2-1 | NA | TRBV13 | CASSLGLVTYNEQFF | TGTGCCAGCAGCTTAGGTCTAGTTACCTACAATGAGCAGTTCTTC
NA | TRBJ2-1 | TRBD2 | TRBV7-2 | CASSLSGVWNDEQFF | TGTGCCAGCAGCTTAAGCGGGGTGTGGAATGATGAGCAGTTCTTC
NA | TRBJ2-1 | TRBD2 | TRBV4-1 | CASSQERAGGFGDEQFF | TGCGCCAGCAGCCAAGAAAGAGCGGGAGGGTTCGGGGATGAGCAGTTCTTC
NA | TRBJ2-2 | NA | TRBV18 | CASSNRDHTGELFF | TGTGCCAGCTCAAACAGGGATCACACCGGGGAGCTGTTTTTT
NA | TRBJ2-7 | TRBD2 | TRBV27 | CASSLRAGDRYEQYF | TGTGCCAGCAGTTTACGAGCGGGAGATCGCTACGAGCAGTACTTC
NA | TRBJ2-7 | TRBD2 | TRBV6-1 | CASSARTSGYYEQYF | TGTGCCAGCAGTGCTCGGACTAGCGGGTACTACGAGCAGTACTTC
NA | TRBJ1-2 | NA | TRBV28 | CASSWGRGANYGYTF | TGTGCCAGCAGTTGGGGTCGGGGAGCTAACTATGGCTACACCTTC